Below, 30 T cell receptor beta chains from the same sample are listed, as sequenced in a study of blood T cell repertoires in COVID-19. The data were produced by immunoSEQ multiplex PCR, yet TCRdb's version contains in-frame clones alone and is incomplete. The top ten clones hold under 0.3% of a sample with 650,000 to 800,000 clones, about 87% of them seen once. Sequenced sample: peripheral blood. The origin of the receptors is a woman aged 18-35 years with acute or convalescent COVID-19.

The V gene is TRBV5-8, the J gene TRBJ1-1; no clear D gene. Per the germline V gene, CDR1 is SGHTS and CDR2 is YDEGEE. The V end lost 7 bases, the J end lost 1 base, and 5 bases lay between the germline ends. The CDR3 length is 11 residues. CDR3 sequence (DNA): TGTGCCAGCCTCTGGAACACTGAAGCTTTCTTT. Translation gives CASLWNTEAFF. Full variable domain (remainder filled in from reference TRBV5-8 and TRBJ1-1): EAGVTQSPTHLIKTRGQQATLRCSPISGHTSVYWYQQALGLGLQFLLWYDEGEERNRGNFPPRFSGRQFPNYSSELNVNALELEDSALYLCASLWNTEAFFGQGTRLTVV.

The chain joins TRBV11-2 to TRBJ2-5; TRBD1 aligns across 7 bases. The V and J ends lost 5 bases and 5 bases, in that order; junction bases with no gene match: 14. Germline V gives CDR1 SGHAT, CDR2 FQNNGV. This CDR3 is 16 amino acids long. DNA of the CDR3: TGTGCCAGCAGCACTTACACTCCGGGACAGAGGGAGACCCAGTACTTC. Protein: CASSTYTPGQRETQYF.

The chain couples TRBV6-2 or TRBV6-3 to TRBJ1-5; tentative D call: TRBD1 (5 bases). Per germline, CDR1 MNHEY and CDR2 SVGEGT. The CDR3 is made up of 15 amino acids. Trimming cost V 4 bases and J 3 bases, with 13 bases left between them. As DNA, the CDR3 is TGTGCCAGCAGTTCCCCGGGGGTCAACAATCAGCCCCAGCATTTT. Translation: CASSSPGVNNQPQHF.

CDR3 residues: CATSDPESSYEQYF. CDR3 bases: TGTGCCACCAGTGATCCCGAGAGCTCCTACGAGCAGTACTTC. V and J are TRBV24-1 and TRBJ2-7; D not resolved. Trimming removed 3 bases at V and 0 bases at J, with 8 bases between. CDR3 length: 14 amino acids. Germline CDR1 and CDR2: KGHDR and SFDVKD.

CDR3 nucleotides: TGTGCCACCAGCAGAGATACAGGATACAATCAGCCCCAGCATTTT. Amino acid sequence: CATSRDTGYNQPQHF. The chain is built from TRBV15 and TRBJ1-5; D might be TRBD1 (5 bases). This CDR3 contains 15 residues. V lost 0 bases and J 3 bases, leaving 9 bases between the germline ends. The V gene's germline CDR1 is LNHNV and CDR2 YYDKDF (reference sequence). Complete variable domain (other parts from reference TRBV15 and TRBJ1-5): DAMVIQNPRYQVTQFGKPVTLSCSQTLNHNVMYWYQQKSSQAPKLLFHYYDKDFNNEADTPDNFQSRRPNTSFCFLDIRSPGLGDTAMYLCATSRDTGYNQPQHFGDGTRLSIL.

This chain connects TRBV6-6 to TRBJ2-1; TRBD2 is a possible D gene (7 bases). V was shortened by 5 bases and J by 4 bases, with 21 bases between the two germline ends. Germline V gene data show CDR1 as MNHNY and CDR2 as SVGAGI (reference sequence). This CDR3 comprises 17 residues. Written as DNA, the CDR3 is TGTGCCAGCAGTCGCTCCCCGGGGGGCGGGGGTTACAATGAGCAGTTCTTC. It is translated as CASSRSPGGGGYNEQFF.

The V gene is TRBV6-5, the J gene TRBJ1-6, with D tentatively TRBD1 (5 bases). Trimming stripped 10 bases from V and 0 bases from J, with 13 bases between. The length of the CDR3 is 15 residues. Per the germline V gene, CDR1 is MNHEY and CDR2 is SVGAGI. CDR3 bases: TGTGCCACCCATCGGGGGGGCTCCTATAATTCACCCCTCCACTTT. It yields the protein CATHRGGSYNSPLHF.

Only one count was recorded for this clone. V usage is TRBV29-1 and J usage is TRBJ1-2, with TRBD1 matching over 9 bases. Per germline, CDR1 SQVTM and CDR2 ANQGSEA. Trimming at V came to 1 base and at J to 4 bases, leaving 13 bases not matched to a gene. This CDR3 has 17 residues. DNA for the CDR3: TGCAGCGTTGAAGGGGGGGACAGGGTGAAGGTTGGCTATGGCTACACCTTC. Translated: CSVEGGDRVKVGYGYTF.

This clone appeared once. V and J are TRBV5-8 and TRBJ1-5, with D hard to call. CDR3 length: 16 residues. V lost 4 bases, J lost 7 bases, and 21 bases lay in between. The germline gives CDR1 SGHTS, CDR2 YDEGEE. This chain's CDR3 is CASSPGLTWSGQPQHF. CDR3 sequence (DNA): TGTGCCAGCAGCCCCGGACTGACCTGGAGCGGCCAGCCCCAGCATTTT.

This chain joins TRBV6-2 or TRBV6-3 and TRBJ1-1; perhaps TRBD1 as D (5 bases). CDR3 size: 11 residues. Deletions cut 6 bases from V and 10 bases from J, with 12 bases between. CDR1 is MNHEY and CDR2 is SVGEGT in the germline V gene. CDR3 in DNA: TGTGCCAGCAGCCAAGCAACAGGAGCTTTCTTT. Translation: CASSQATGAFF.

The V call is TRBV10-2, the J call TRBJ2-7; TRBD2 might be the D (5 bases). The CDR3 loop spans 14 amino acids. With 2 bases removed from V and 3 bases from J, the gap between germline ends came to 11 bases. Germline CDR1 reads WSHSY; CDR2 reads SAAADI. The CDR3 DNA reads TGCGCCAGCAGTGAGAGAGGGTTGGGCTACGAGCAGTACTTC. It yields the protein CASSERGLGYEQYF.

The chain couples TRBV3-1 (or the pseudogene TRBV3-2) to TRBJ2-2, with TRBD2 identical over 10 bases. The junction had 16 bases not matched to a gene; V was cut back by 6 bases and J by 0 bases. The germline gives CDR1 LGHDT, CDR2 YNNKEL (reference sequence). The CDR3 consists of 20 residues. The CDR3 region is CASSPRSSGGQPPNTGELFF. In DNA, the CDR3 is TGTGCCAGCAGTCCCAGGAGTAGCGGGGGGCAGCCTCCGAACACCGGGGAGCTGTTTTTT.

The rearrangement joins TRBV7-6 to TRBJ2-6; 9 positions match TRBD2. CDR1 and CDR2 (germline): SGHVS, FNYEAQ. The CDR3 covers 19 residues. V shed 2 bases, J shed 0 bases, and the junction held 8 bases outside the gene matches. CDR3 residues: CASSLLASGASSGANVLTF. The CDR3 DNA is TGTGCCAGCAGCTTATTGGCTAGCGGGGCTAGCTCTGGGGCCAACGTCCTGACTTTC.

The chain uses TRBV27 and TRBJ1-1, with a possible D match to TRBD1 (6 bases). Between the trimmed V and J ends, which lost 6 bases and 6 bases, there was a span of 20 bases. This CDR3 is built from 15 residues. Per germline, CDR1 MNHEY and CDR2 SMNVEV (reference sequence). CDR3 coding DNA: TGTGCCAGCAGCCCGTTTCAACAGGGATTCCCTGAAGCTTTCTTT. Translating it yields CASSPFQQGFPEAFF.

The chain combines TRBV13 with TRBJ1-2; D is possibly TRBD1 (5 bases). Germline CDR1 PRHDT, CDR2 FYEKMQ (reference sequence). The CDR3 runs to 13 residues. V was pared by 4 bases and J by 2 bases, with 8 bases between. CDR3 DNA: TGTGCCAGCAGCTCCAGGGTCAACTATGGCTACACCTTC. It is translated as CASSSRVNYGYTF.

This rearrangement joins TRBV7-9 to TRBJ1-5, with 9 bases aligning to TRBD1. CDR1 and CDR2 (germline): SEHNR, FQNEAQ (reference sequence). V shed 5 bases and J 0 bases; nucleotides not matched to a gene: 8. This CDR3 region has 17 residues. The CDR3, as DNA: TGTGCCAGCAGCCAAACAGGGGGCAGGACTAGCAATCAGCCCCAGCATTTT. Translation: CASSQTGGRTSNQPQHF.

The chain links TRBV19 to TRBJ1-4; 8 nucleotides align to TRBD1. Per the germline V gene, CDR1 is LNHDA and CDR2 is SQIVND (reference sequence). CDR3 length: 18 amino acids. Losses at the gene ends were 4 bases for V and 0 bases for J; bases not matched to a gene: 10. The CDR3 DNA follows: TGTGCCAGTAGTACAGCCTGGACAGGGATTGCAACTAATGAAAAACTGTTTTTT. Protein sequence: CASSTAWTGIATNEKLFF. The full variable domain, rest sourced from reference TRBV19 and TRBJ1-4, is DGGITQSPKYLFRKEGQNVTLSCEQNLNHDAMYWYRQDPGQGLRLIYYSQIVNDFQKGDIAEGYSVSREKKESFPLTVTSAQKNPTAFYLCASSTAWTGIATNEKLFFGSGTQLSVL.

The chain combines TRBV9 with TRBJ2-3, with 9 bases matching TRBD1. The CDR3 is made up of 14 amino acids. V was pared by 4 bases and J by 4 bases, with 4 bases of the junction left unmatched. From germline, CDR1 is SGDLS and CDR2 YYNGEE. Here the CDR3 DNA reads TGTGCCAGCAGCTTGGACAGGGGATCAGATACGCAGTATTTT. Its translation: CASSLDRGSDTQYF.

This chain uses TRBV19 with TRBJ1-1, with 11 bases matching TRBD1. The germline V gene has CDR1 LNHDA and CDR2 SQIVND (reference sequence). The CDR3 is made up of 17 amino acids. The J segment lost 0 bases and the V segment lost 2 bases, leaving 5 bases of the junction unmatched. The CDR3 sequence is CASSIWTGGFMNTEAFF. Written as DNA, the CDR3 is TGTGCCAGTAGTATATGGACAGGGGGCTTTATGAACACTGAAGCTTTCTTT.

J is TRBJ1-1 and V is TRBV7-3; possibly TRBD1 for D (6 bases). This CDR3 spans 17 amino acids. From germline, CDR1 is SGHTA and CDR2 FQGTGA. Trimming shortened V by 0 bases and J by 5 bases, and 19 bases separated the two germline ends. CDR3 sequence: CASSLTGLQGIGTEAFF. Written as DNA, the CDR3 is TGTGCCAGCAGCTTAACCGGGTTACAGGGAATTGGGACTGAAGCTTTCTTT.

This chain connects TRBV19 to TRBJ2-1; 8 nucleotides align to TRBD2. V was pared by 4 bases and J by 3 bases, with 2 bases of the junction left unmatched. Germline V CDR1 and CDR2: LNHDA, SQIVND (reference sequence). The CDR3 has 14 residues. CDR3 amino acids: CASSSGGLYNEQFF. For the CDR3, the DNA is TGTGCCAGTAGTAGCGGGGGGCTCTACAATGAGCAGTTCTTC.

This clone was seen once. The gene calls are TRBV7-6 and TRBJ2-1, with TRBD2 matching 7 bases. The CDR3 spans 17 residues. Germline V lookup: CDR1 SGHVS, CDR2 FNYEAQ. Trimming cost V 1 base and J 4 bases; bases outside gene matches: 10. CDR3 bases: TGTGCCAGCAGCTTAGTTGGTCTAGCGGTTCATTACAATGAGCAGTTCTTC. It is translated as CASSLVGLAVHYNEQFF.

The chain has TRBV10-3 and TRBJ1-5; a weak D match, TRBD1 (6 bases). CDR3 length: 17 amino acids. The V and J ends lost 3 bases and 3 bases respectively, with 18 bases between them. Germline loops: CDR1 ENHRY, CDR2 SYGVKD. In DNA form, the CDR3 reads TGTGCCATCAGTGAACAGGGAGGGATAGGGAACAATCAGCCCCAGCATTTT. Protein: CAISEQGGIGNNQPQHF.

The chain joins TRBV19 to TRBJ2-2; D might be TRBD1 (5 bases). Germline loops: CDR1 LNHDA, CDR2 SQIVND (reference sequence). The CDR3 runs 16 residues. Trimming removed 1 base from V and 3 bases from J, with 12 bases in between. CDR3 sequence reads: CASSIGAGLYTGELFF. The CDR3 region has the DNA TGTGCCAGTAGTATAGGGGCAGGGTTGTACACCGGGGAGCTGTTTTTT.

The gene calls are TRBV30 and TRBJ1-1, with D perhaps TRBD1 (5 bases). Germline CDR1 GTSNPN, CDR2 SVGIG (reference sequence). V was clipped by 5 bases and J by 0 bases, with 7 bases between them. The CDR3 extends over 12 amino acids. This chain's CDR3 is CAWGAMNTEAFF. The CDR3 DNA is TGTGCCTGGGGGGCCATGAACACTGAAGCTTTCTTT.

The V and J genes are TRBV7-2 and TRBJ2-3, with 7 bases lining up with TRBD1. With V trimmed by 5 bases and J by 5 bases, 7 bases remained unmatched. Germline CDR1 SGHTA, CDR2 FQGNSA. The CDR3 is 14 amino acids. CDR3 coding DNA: TGTGCCAGCAGCCGCGAGACAGGGAGAGATACGCAGTATTTT. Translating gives CASSRETGRDTQYF.

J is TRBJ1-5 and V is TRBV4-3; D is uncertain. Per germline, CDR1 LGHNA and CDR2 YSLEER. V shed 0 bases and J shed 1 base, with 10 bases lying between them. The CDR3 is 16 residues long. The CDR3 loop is CASSQDLALSNQPQHF. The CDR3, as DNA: TGCGCCAGCAGCCAAGATCTAGCGTTGAGCAATCAGCCCCAGCATTTT.

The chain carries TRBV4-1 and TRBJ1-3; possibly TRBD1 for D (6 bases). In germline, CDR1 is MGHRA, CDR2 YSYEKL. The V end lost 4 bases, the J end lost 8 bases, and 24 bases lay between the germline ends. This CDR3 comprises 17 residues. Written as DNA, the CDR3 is TGCGCCAGCAGCCCCCTGGGAGGCACAGGGAGGGGGGACACCATATATTTT. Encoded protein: CASSPLGGTGRGDTIYF.

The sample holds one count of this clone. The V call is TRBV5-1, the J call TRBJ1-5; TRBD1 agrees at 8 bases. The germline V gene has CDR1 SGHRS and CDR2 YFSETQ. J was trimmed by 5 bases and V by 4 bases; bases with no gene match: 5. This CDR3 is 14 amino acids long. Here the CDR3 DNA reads TGCGCCAGCAGCCCCGGGACAGGATATCAGCCCCAGCATTTT. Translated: CASSPGTGYQPQHF.

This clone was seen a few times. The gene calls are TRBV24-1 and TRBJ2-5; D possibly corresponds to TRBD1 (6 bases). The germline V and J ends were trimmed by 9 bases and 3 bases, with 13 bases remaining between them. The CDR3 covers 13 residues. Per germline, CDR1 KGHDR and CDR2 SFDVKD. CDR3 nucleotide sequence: TGTGCCACCTGCACAGGGAACGAAGAGACCCAGTACTTC. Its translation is CATCTGNEETQYF.